This T cell receptor beta chain was sequenced during a study of blood T cell repertoires in COVID-19. At the level of the study: Sites across the United States, Italy and Spain contributed samples from acute and convalescent COVID-19.

V dropped 1 base and J dropped 4 bases, with 10 bases sitting between them. This CDR3 is built from 14 residues. Germline values: CDR1 SGHNT, CDR2 YENEEA. Per the study methods: It was from reference gene primer amplification that nucleated cell counts were estimated. Data came from immunoSEQ multiplex PCR; TCRdb stores just in-frame clones and leaves some out. V and J calls plus clone size are reproduced from that table; the DNA served to infer D and trimming. The data contain approximately 240,000 clones, under 95% of them singletons. Sequencing was carried out using PBMCs or T cells enriched from blood (not recorded which). J is TRBJ1-2 and V is TRBV11-3; D not resolved. The clonotype was recovered from a woman under 30 who had recovered from COVID-19. The CDR3 bases are TGTGCCAGCAGCTTAGCCAGACGGGGCTATGGCTACACCTTC. Translated: CASSLARRGYGYTF.